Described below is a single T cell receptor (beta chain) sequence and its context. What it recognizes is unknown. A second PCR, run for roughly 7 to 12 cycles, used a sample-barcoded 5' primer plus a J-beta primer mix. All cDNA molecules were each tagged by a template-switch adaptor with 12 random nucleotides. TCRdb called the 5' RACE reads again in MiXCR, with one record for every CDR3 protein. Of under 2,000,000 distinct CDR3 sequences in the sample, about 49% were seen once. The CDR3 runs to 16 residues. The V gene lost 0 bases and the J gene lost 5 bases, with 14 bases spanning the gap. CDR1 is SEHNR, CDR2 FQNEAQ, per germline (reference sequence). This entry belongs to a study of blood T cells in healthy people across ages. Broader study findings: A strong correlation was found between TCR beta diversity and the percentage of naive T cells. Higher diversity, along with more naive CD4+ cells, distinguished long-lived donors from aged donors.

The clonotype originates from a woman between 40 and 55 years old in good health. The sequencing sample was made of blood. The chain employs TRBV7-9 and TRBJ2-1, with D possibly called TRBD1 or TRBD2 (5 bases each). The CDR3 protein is CASSLARGKGDNEQFF. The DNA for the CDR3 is TGTGCCAGCAGCTTAGCGCGAGGGAAAGGGGACAATGAGCAGTTCTTC.